The clone carrying this T cell receptor (beta chain) was seen ten or more times. The data derive from a study of T-cell reconstitution after alpha-beta-depleted transplantation in children. The CDR3 is made up of 12 amino acids. Germline assignment: CDR1 SQVTM and CDR2 ANQGSEA. Trimming took 0 bases from V and 2 from J, leaving 5 bases between them. Molecular barcoding with unique molecular identifiers was used for the TCRbeta library. One entry per CDR3 protein, called by TCRdb with MiXCR from the PCR reads. The data hold some 600,000 distinct CDR3 sequences, with 15% to 20% observed a single time. The sequence came from a human donor who donated a stem cell graft to a child with acute myeloid leukemia. The gene calls are TRBV29-1 and TRBJ2-7, with no clear D. This specimen consisted of PBMCs from the stem cell graft donor, obtained from the stem cell graft. The CDR3 bases are TGCAGCGTTGAAGAGGGGACCTACGAGCAGTACTTC. It yields the protein CSVEEGTYEQYF.